Shown below are 20 T cell receptor beta chains from a single sample sequenced in a study of cytomegalovirus exposure and HLA in healthy donors. A multiplex PCR was run with 60 Vbeta primers and 13 Jbeta primers. Here immunoSEQ multiplex PCR was the method, and the copy in TCRdb shows in-frame clones only, minus some. Counted here are about 110,000 clones, 55% to 80% occurring once; the ten biggest clones make up 2.2%. Sequenced sample: PBMCs. The receptors stem from a woman in her thirties in good health and CMV-seronegative.

The chain couples TRBV6-6 to TRBJ1-2; a weak D match, TRBD1 (5 bases). The CDR3 is made up of 16 amino acids. CDR1 and CDR2 from the germline V gene are MNHNY and SVGAGI (reference sequence). Trimming cost V 2 bases and J 4 bases, with 17 bases left between them. CDR3 protein: CASSYGQGPPSYGYTF. CDR3 DNA: TGTGCCAGCAGTTACGGGCAGGGCCCCCCTAGCTATGGCTACACCTTC.

Points on this clone: Germline is not matched at one junction end, which may reflect a read error. The rearrangement joins TRBV19 to TRBJ2-5; D possibly corresponds to TRBD1 (5 bases). The CDR3 totals 13 residues. Per the germline V gene, CDR1 is LNHDA and CDR2 is SQIVND (reference sequence). The CDR3 DNA reads TGTGCCAGTAGCAAACAACCGAGACAGCCCACGCACTTC. This sequence encodes CASSKQPRQPTHF.

The V call is TRBV7-6, the J call TRBJ2-1; TRBD2 agrees at 9 bases. The germline V gene encodes CDR1 SGHVS and CDR2 FNYEAQ. The CDR3 runs to 17 residues. J gave up 9 bases and V 0 bases, and 12 bases lay outside the gene matches. As DNA, the CDR3 is TGTGCCAGCAGCTTAGCTAGCGGGAGTTTTGGGTTGAGTGAGCAGTTCTTC. The encoded protein is CASSLASGSFGLSEQFF.

V gene TRBV4-1 combines with J gene TRBJ2-1; no definite D call. V shed 0 bases and J shed 6 bases, with 9 bases lying between them. There are 14 residues in the CDR3. Germline lookup yields CDR1 MGHRA and CDR2 YSYEKL. The DNA of the CDR3 is TGCGCCAGCAGCCAAGAAGTAAGGAGCAATGAGCAGTTCTTC. It encodes CASSQEVRSNEQFF.

The chain has TRBV6-6 and TRBJ2-7, with TRBD2 matching 9 bases. Losses at the gene ends were 0 bases for V and 5 bases for J; bases not matched to a gene: 2. The CDR3 contains 14 residues. Germline lookup yields CDR1 MNHNY and CDR2 SVGAGI (reference sequence). CDR3 nucleotide sequence: TGTGCCAGCAGTTACTCTAGCGGGAGTGACGAGCAGTACTTC. Encoded protein: CASSYSSGSDEQYF.

This chain connects TRBV30 to TRBJ2-2, with 10 bases aligning to TRBD2. Looked up from germline, CDR1 is GTSNPN and CDR2 is SVGIG (reference sequence). The CDR3 sequence is 14 residues long. With 2 bases clipped from V and 6 bases from J, the junction kept 3 bases outside the gene matches. CDR3 loop: CAWSKLAGAGELFF. CDR3 DNA: TGTGCCTGGAGTAAGCTAGCGGGAGCCGGGGAGCTGTTTTTT.

The chain links TRBV7-6 to TRBJ1-1; D might be TRBD1 (5 bases). The CDR3 is 17 residues long. V was cut by 2 bases and J by 4 bases, with 20 bases left in between. CDR1 and CDR2 (germline): SGHVS, FNYEAQ. CDR3 DNA: TGTGCCAGCAGCTTATCGGCGAGATCAGGGTTAGGCACTGAAGCTTTCTTT. Translating gives CASSLSARSGLGTEAFF.

With regard to this clone: At one of its ends the junction is not consistent with the germline gene, which may arise from a read error. The chain uses TRBV19 and TRBJ1-1; D is possibly TRBD1 (5 bases). The CDR3 sequence is 14 residues long. From germline, CDR1 is LNHDA and CDR2 SQIVND (reference sequence). The CDR3 protein is CASSMVAGNTEASF. The DNA for the CDR3 is TGTGCCAGTAGTATGGTGGCAGGGAACACTGAAGCTTCCTTT.

This clone was counted between two and nine times. The rearrangement links TRBV6-1 to TRBJ2-5; 7 bases are a match to TRBD2. This CDR3 has 15 amino acids. Looked up from germline, CDR1 is MNHNS and CDR2 is SASEGT. The V gene end was trimmed by 3 bases and the J gene end by 3 bases; junction bases not matched to a gene: 7. The CDR3 here is CASSDLAVGEETQYF. CDR3 DNA: TGTGCCAGCAGTGACCTAGCGGTCGGAGAAGAGACCCAGTACTTC.

The chain couples TRBV28 to TRBJ1-1; D not resolved. Germline CDR1 is MDHEN and CDR2 is SYDVKM. This CDR3 is 14 amino acids long. Trimming removed 3 bases at V and 5 bases at J, with 13 bases between. CDR3 protein: CASSFLGRETEAFF. In nucleotides, the CDR3 is TGTGCCAGCAGTTTTCTGGGAAGGGAGACTGAAGCTTTCTTT.

The chain links TRBV5-1 to TRBJ2-3; 10 nucleotides agree with TRBD2. The CDR3 has 17 amino acids. Germline V lookup: CDR1 SGHRS, CDR2 YFSETQ. With V trimmed by 4 bases and J by 6 bases, 14 bases remained unmatched. The CDR3 DNA follows: TGCGCCAGCAGCCGGACGGGACTAGCGTCTGGGTTGGATACGCAGTATTTT. It encodes CASSRTGLASGLDTQYF.

The chain joins TRBV7-9 to TRBJ2-2; D is uncertain. The V gene lost 5 bases and the J gene lost 2 bases, with 21 bases spanning the gap. The CDR3 totals 18 residues. Germline CDR1 is SEHNR and CDR2 is FQNEAQ (reference sequence). The CDR3 bases are TGTGCCAGCAGCGCGCAACGCTTGGGTAGCTTAAACACCGGGGAGCTGTTTTTT. Residues: CASSAQRLGSLNTGELFF.

V is TRBV5-1 and J is TRBJ1-1; D call uncertain. Germline V gene data show CDR1 as SGHRS and CDR2 as YFSETQ. This CDR3 contains 13 residues. Trimming took off 5 bases at V and 0 bases at J, with 8 bases between the two ends. The chain's CDR3 is CASRSLVNTEAFF. The CDR3 region has the DNA TGCGCCAGCAGGAGCTTGGTGAACACTGAAGCTTTCTTT.

In DNA form, the CDR3 reads TGTGCCAGCAGCCCGACTCCAGCGGGAGGGACAGATACGCAGTATTTT. Encoded protein: CASSPTPAGGTDTQYF. V usage is TRBV6-4 and J usage is TRBJ2-3, with 10 nucleotides matching TRBD2. The CDR3 covers 16 residues. J lost 3 bases, V lost 6 bases, and 9 bases had no gene match. Germline V lookup: CDR1 MRHNA, CDR2 SNTAGT.

This clone appeared once. This rearrangement joins TRBV18 to TRBJ2-2; 10 nucleotides agree with TRBD2. The CDR3 totals 18 residues. With 2 bases clipped from V and 3 bases from J, the junction kept 9 bases outside the gene matches. In germline, CDR1 is KGHSH, CDR2 LQKENI. This CDR3 reads CASSPRLAGAGYTGELFF. CDR3 bases: TGTGCCAGCTCACCAAGACTAGCGGGCGCCGGCTACACCGGGGAGCTGTTTTTT.

This clone was observed a few times. This chain joins TRBV5-6 and TRBJ1-4; a weak D match, TRBD1 (6 bases). Germline V gene lookup returns CDR1 SGHDT and CDR2 YYEEEE. With 0 bases removed from V and 7 bases from J, the gap between germline ends came to 10 bases. The CDR3 runs 14 residues. Here the CDR3 DNA reads TGTGCCAGCAGCTTGGCTGCCAGGGGTGAAAAACTGTTTTTT. This encodes CASSLAARGEKLFF.

This chain joins TRBV18 and TRBJ1-1, with D tentatively TRBD1 (6 bases). V gave up 4 bases and J gave up 1 base, with 10 bases separating them. This CDR3 region has 14 residues. Germline CDR1 reads KGHSH; CDR2 reads LQKENI. As DNA, the CDR3 is TGTGCCAGCTCACTGGGACAACCGAACACTGAAGCTTTCTTT. Translating gives CASSLGQPNTEAFF.

J is TRBJ1-1 and V is TRBV19; D perhaps matches TRBD1 (5 bases). Trimming cost V 5 bases and J 1 base, with 26 bases left between them. In germline, CDR1 is LNHDA, CDR2 SQIVND (reference sequence). The CDR3 totals 19 residues. The CDR3 DNA reads as TGTGCCAGTAGTCCTTCTACGGGGGGTGGGGGTCTCGGGAACACTGAAGCTTTCTTT. Translated: CASSPSTGGGGLGNTEAFF.

This sequence joins TRBV4-1 and TRBJ2-1; 8 nucleotides match TRBD2. Germline CDR1 MGHRA, CDR2 YSYEKL. Trimming cost V 0 bases and J 4 bases; bases outside gene matches: 5. The length of the CDR3 is 16 residues. CDR3 in DNA: TGCGCCAGCAGCCAAGAACCGGGACTAGTGTACAATGAGCAGTTCTTC. Encoded protein: CASSQEPGLVYNEQFF.

The CDR3 region has the DNA TGTGCCAGCAGTTACTCCAGTAGCAATCAGCCCCAGCATTTT. Translation: CASSYSSSNQPQHF. The chain has TRBV6-5 and TRBJ1-5; no reliable D call. CDR3 size: 14 residues. Looked up from germline, CDR1 is MNHEY and CDR2 is SVGAGI. Trimming pared 0 bases from V and 0 bases from J, leaving 3 bases between.